One sample yielded the 25 T cell receptor beta chains listed below, sequenced in a study of cytomegalovirus exposure and HLA in healthy donors. PCR used 60 Vbeta primers and 13 Jbeta primers. Generated by immunoSEQ multiplex PCR, the TCRdb table keeps only in-frame clones and is missing some. Of under 200,000 clones in the sample, 75% to 80% are singletons; the top ten hold approximately 3.1%. The sample comprised PBMCs. These receptors came from a woman in her thirties or forties in good health and CMV-seronegative.

The rearrangement joins TRBV10-3 to TRBJ1-6, with 8 bases identical to TRBD1. Germline CDR1 reads ENHRY; CDR2 reads SYGVKD. The CDR3 consists of 15 residues. Trimming took 5 bases from V and 10 from J; bases not matched to a gene: 10. DNA for the CDR3: TGTGCCATCAGTTACTCGGGACAGGACTTCTCACCCCTCCACTTT. Amino acids: CAISYSGQDFSPLHF.

The chain employs TRBV19 and TRBJ1-1; possibly TRBD1 for D (5 bases). This CDR3 is built from 15 residues. V was shortened by 0 bases and J by 3 bases, with 11 bases between the two germline ends. Germline V gene lookup returns CDR1 LNHDA and CDR2 SQIVND (reference sequence). The CDR3 bases are TGTGCCAGTAGTATAGAAGGGGCCCCACACACTGAAGCTTTCTTT. Its protein product is CASSIEGAPHTEAFF.

The chain employs TRBV19 and TRBJ1-3; TRBD1 matches at 9 bases. Looked up from germline, CDR1 is LNHDA and CDR2 is SQIVND (reference sequence). The trim removed 5 bases at V and 4 bases at J, leaving 12 bases unmatched. CDR3 length: 17 amino acids. The DNA for the CDR3 is TGTGCCAGTAGTCGGATTTCGGGACAGGGCTCCGGAAACACCATATATTTT. It yields the protein CASSRISGQGSGNTIYF.

The chain links TRBV29-1 to TRBJ2-5, with D perhaps TRBD2 (6 bases). Germline CDR1 SQVTM, CDR2 ANQGSEA. Trimming took 6 bases from V and 7 from J, leaving 27 bases between them. The CDR3 has 16 residues. The CDR3 DNA sequence: TGCAGCGTCGCAGGGCAGGCGGGGCTAATTGGGGGGACCCAGTACTTC. It translates to CSVAGQAGLIGGTQYF.

This clone was seen just once. V and J are TRBV5-4 and TRBJ1-2, with D tentatively TRBD1 (5 bases). The V end was cut by 0 bases, the J end by 3 bases, with 12 bases between. Germline V gives CDR1 SGHNT, CDR2 YYREEE (reference sequence). The CDR3 has 15 residues. The CDR3 loop is CASSLGQGMDYGYTF. For the CDR3, the DNA is TGTGCCAGCAGCTTGGGGCAGGGAATGGACTATGGCTACACCTTC. Variable domain in full (rest from reference TRBV5-4 and TRBJ1-2): ETGVTQSPTHLIKTRGQQVTLRCSSQSGHNTVSWYQQALGQGPQFIFQYYREEENGRGNFPPRFSGLQFPNYSSELNVNALELDDSALYLCASSLGQGMDYGYTFGSGTRLTVV.

This sequence joins TRBV19 and TRBJ2-7; the D gene is possibly TRBD1 (5 bases). The V end was cut by 3 bases, the J end by 5 bases, with 11 bases between. CDR3 length equals 13 residues. Germline assignment: CDR1 LNHDA and CDR2 SQIVND (reference sequence). The CDR3 sequence: CASSIKGFNEQYF. The CDR3 DNA follows: TGTGCCAGTAGTATTAAGGGGTTTAACGAGCAGTACTTC.

The chain has TRBV18 and TRBJ2-7, with D possibly being TRBD1 (6 bases). Germline CDR1 reads KGHSH; CDR2 reads LQKENI. Trimming stripped 6 bases from V and 1 base from J, with 13 bases between. The CDR3 is 14 amino acids. CDR3 sequence reads: CASSLVGTSYEQYF. The CDR3 nucleotides read TGTGCCAGCTCGCTCGTCGGGACATCCTACGAGCAGTACTTC.

The chain uses TRBV5-4 and TRBJ2-3; D may be TRBD1 (6 bases). Trimming removed 4 bases at V and 3 bases at J, with 9 bases between. Looked up from germline, CDR1 is SGHNT and CDR2 is YYREEE (reference sequence). This CDR3 has 13 residues. DNA of the CDR3: TGTGCCAGCAGCCTACAGGGTACAGATACGCAGTATTTT. This codes for CASSLQGTDTQYF.

This clone was found a few times. The rearrangement uses TRBV7-9 and TRBJ1-2; 9 bases match TRBD1. The CDR3 sequence is 14 residues long. Trimming removed 1 base from V and 8 bases from J; junction bases left unmatched: 5. Per the germline V gene, CDR1 is SEHNR and CDR2 is FQNEAQ (reference sequence). Here the CDR3 DNA reads TGTGCCAGCAGCTTAGGGACAGGGGTGCAAGGCTACACCTTC. Amino acids: CASSLGTGVQGYTF.

This clone appeared a few times. V and J are TRBV11-3 and TRBJ2-2; unclear D gene. Germline values: CDR1 SGHNT, CDR2 YENEEA. The CDR3 has 14 residues. Trimming stripped 3 bases from V and 6 bases from J, with 11 bases between. The CDR3 here is CASSFGPASGELFF. The DNA for the CDR3 is TGTGCCAGCAGCTTTGGGCCCGCTTCCGGGGAGCTGTTTTTT.

This rearrangement joins TRBV27 to TRBJ1-1, with D hard to call. The CDR3 runs to 14 residues. Trimming removed 5 bases at V and 0 bases at J, with 10 bases between. Germline V CDR1 and CDR2: MNHEY, SMNVEV (reference sequence). The CDR3 spells CASSPTRMNTEAFF. CDR3 nucleotides: TGTGCCAGCAGTCCGACGAGGATGAACACTGAAGCTTTCTTT.

The rearrangement links TRBV7-2 to TRBJ2-5, with D possibly matching TRBD2 (6 bases). Trimming removed 0 bases at V and 11 bases at J, with 10 bases between. The CDR3 is 12 residues long. Germline assignment: CDR1 SGHTA and CDR2 FQGNSA. The CDR3 reads CASSLALGGQYF. As DNA, the CDR3 is TGTGCCAGCAGCTTAGCGCTTGGGGGGCAGTACTTC.

The rearrangement uses TRBV11-2 and TRBJ2-2, with TRBD2 identical over 10 bases. Germline values: CDR1 SGHAT, CDR2 FQNNGV. The CDR3 has 18 amino acids. J gave up 9 bases and V 3 bases, and 16 bases lay outside the gene matches. The CDR3 loop reads CASSFNRWSGGAYRELFF. In DNA form, the CDR3 reads TGTGCCAGCAGCTTTAATCGCTGGAGCGGGGGGGCTTACAGGGAGCTGTTTTTT. The complete variable domain, with remaining parts taken from reference TRBV11-2 and TRBJ2-2, reads EAGVAQSPRYKIIEKRQSVAFWCNPISGHATLYWYQQILGQGPKLLIQFQNNGVVDDSQLPKDRFSAERLKGVDSTLKIQPAKLEDSAVYLCASSFNRWSGGAYRELFFGEGSRLTVL.

This clone is a singleton in its sample. The J gene is TRBJ2-1, the V gene TRBV7-6; TRBD2 matches at 7 bases. Germline trimming cut 1 base from V and 3 bases from J; bases unmatched to any gene: 15. The CDR3 is 19 residues long. Germline CDR1 and CDR2: SGHVS and FNYEAQ. The CDR3 DNA sequence: TGTGCCAGCAGCTTAGATTTGGGTGGGGTGCCTAGCGGCTACAATGAGCAGTTCTTC. Protein sequence: CASSLDLGGVPSGYNEQFF. Combining the CDR3 with reference TRBV7-6 and TRBJ2-1 gives the whole variable domain GAGVSQSPRYKVTKRGQDVALRCDPISGHVSLYWYRQALGQGPEFLTYFNYEAQQDKSGLPNDRFSAERPEGSISTLTIQRTEQRDSAMYRCASSLDLGGVPSGYNEQFFGPGTRLTVL.

This clone was counted a few times. The chain couples TRBV6-1 to TRBJ1-1; no firm D call. The CDR3 has 13 residues. Germline-derived CDR1 and CDR2 are MNHNS and SASEGT. Trimming took 3 bases from V and 2 from J, leaving 7 bases between them. CDR3 nucleotides: TGTGCCAGCAGTGATTACGGTAACACTGAAGCTTTCTTT. Amino acids: CASSDYGNTEAFF.

V usage is TRBV27 and J usage is TRBJ1-5; 8 nucleotides agree with TRBD1. Germline V lookup: CDR1 MNHEY, CDR2 SMNVEV (reference sequence). The CDR3 loop spans 16 amino acids. With 5 bases clipped from V and 4 bases from J, the junction kept 10 bases outside the gene matches. CDR3 in DNA: TGTGCCAGCAGTCCCCTCGGACAGGGCTGGAATCAGCCCCAGCATTTT. This encodes CASSPLGQGWNQPQHF.

CDR3 in DNA: TGTGCCAGCAGCTTTGCAGGCCCTGAAAAACTGTTTTTT. Protein: CASSFAGPEKLFF. The chain couples TRBV7-9 to TRBJ1-4; no reliable D call. In germline, CDR1 is SEHNR, CDR2 FQNEAQ (reference sequence). Trimming pared 3 bases from V and 7 bases from J, leaving 9 bases between. CDR3 size: 13 residues.

The chain carries TRBV7-2 and TRBJ2-1; D is ambiguous. Per the germline V gene, CDR1 is SGHTA and CDR2 is FQGNSA. Trimming took 6 bases from V and 6 from J, leaving 15 bases between them. The CDR3 extends over 14 amino acids. Here the CDR3 DNA reads TGTGCCAGCAGTTTCTCCTCGCCGGGCAATGAGCAGTTCTTC. Translating it yields CASSFSSPGNEQFF.

This chain connects TRBV15 to TRBJ1-2; tentative D call: TRBD1 (5 bases). V lost 1 base to trimming and J lost 0 bases, with 12 bases between them. From germline, CDR1 is LNHNV and CDR2 YYDKDF (reference sequence). The CDR3 spans 16 residues. The CDR3 spells CATSRGGTATNYGYTF. CDR3 bases: TGTGCCACCAGCAGAGGCGGGACGGCTACTAACTATGGCTACACCTTC.

As DNA, the CDR3 is TGTGCCAGCAGTTATCGGACAGGGGGCTCGTACAATGAGCAGTTCTTC. Translating gives CASSYRTGGSYNEQFF. The rearrangement uses TRBV6-5 and TRBJ2-1; 11 nucleotides agree with TRBD1. Germline V CDR1 and CDR2: MNHEY, SVGAGI. V was clipped by 3 bases and J by 4 bases; unmatched bases: 5. This CDR3 is built from 16 residues.

The V and J genes are TRBV5-4 and TRBJ1-2; D gene ambiguous. The CDR3 has 14 residues. Looked up from germline, CDR1 is SGHNT and CDR2 is YYREEE (reference sequence). V lost 0 bases and J 2 bases, leaving 8 bases between the germline ends. The CDR3 nucleotides read TGTGCCAGCAGCTTGGAACAGCTCAACTATGGCTACACCTTC. It yields the protein CASSLEQLNYGYTF.

J is TRBJ1-3 and V is TRBV7-9; D might be TRBD1 (6 bases). V was cut by 2 bases and J by 4 bases, with 12 bases left in between. The CDR3 runs 15 residues. CDR1 is SEHNR and CDR2 is FQNEAQ in the germline V gene (reference sequence). The CDR3 region has the DNA TGTGCCAGCAGCTTAAGCCGGACAGCGGGAAACACCATATATTTT. Protein: CASSLSRTAGNTIYF.

Comment on this clone: One end of the junction does not line up with germline, which may come from a read error. The rearrangement uses TRBV7-9 and TRBJ1-1; D is undetermined. Germline V gene sequence: CDR1 SEHNR, CDR2 FQNEAQ (reference sequence). The CDR3 has 12 residues. CDR3 coding DNA: TGTTCCAGCAGCCAGGTTTTCACTGAAGCTTTCTTT. The encoded protein is CSSSQVFTEAFF.

The chain combines TRBV2 with TRBJ1-4; 8 bases are shared with TRBD1. The CDR3 consists of 16 residues. J gave up 0 bases and V 7 bases, and 7 bases lay outside the gene matches. In germline, CDR1 is SNHLY, CDR2 FYNNEI. The CDR3 here is CASTPTGAATNEKLFF. The CDR3 coding sequence is TGTGCCAGCACCCCGACAGGGGCTGCAACTAATGAAAAACTGTTTTTT.

V usage is TRBV7-2 and J usage is TRBJ2-7; TRBD2 aligns across 10 bases. V was pared by 0 bases and J by 6 bases, with 8 bases of the junction left unmatched. Germline V gene lookup returns CDR1 SGHTA and CDR2 FQGNSA. The CDR3 loop spans 16 amino acids. CDR3 coding DNA: TGTGCCAGCAGCTTAGCGAAGCGGGGGGGCCTATTCGAGCAGTACTTC. It yields the protein CASSLAKRGGLFEQYF.